The 20 T cell receptor beta chains given below trace back to one sample, sequenced in a study of blood T cell repertoires in COVID-19. Measured with immunoSEQ multiplex PCR; TCRdb has only the in-frame clones, and not every one. The sample contains 170,000 or so clones, about 86% of which appear only once. Specimen: peripheral blood. These TCRs come from a man between 50 and 59 years old with active or convalescent COVID-19.

In DNA, the CDR3 is TGCAGTGCTTCCTTCGGCGGTGAAGCTTTCTTT. Its translation: CSASFGGEAFF. The chain links TRBV20-1 to TRBJ1-1; D call uncertain. The CDR3 covers 11 residues. Germline V gives CDR1 DFQATT, CDR2 SNEGSKA (reference sequence). V lost 5 bases and J lost 7, with 11 bases in between.

This rearrangement joins TRBV4-1 to TRBJ1-6, with D uncertain. Trimming removed 2 bases from V and 6 bases from J, with 17 bases in between. The CDR3 extends over 17 amino acids. CDR1 and CDR2 from the germline V gene are MGHRA and YSYEKL. CDR3 residues: CASSQTGITPTNSPLHF. CDR3 DNA: TGCGCCAGCAGCCAAACGGGTATTACTCCCACTAATTCACCCCTCCACTTT.

The rearrangement links TRBV6-5 to TRBJ1-2; 9 positions agree with TRBD1. CDR3 length: 14 amino acids. Germline CDR1 is MNHEY and CDR2 is SVGAGI. The junction had 9 bases not matched to a gene; V was cut back by 6 bases and J by 7 bases. CDR3 sequence reads: CASRPSQGARGYTF. The CDR3 bases are TGTGCCAGCAGGCCCTCACAGGGGGCACGTGGCTACACCTTC.

This chain connects TRBV3-1 (or the pseudogene TRBV3-2) to TRBJ2-3, with 7 bases identical to TRBD2. This CDR3 has 10 amino acids. The junction had 1 base not matched to a gene; V was cut back by 10 bases and J by 6 bases. Germline loops: CDR1 LGHDT, CDR2 YNNKEL (reference sequence). CDR3 bases: TGTGCCACCGGGAGGGATACGCAGTATTTT. Its translation is CATGRDTQYF.

The CDR3 sequence is CAWSVSPQETQYF. The CDR3 DNA is TGTGCCTGGAGTGTTAGTCCTCAAGAGACCCAGTACTTC. The V gene is TRBV30, the J gene TRBJ2-5; no clear D. Trimming removed 0 bases at V and 2 bases at J, with 7 bases between. CDR3 size: 13 residues. CDR1 is GTSNPN and CDR2 is SVGIG in the germline V gene (reference sequence). The whole variable domain, remainder taken from reference TRBV30 and TRBJ2-5, is SQTIHQWPATLVQPVGSPLSLECTVEGTSNPNLYWYRQAAGRGLQLLFYSVGIGQISSEVPQNLSASRPQDRQFILSSKKLLLSDSGFYLCAWSVSPQETQYFGPGTRLLVL.

This chain joins TRBV21-1 and TRBJ2-4; the DNA was not compared with TRBD2, the D call given in the table. TRBV21-1 is labeled a pseudogene. This CDR3 is 11 amino acids long. CDR3: CASSLLDVQYF. For the CDR3, the DNA is TGTGCCAGCAGTTTATTAGATGTTCAGTACTTC.

The rearrangement uses TRBV25-1 and TRBJ1-6; D is undetermined. The V gene lost 7 bases and the J gene lost 8 bases, with 12 bases spanning the gap. This CDR3 has 13 amino acids. CDR1 and CDR2 (germline): MGHDK, SYGVNS. In DNA form, the CDR3 reads TGTGCCAGCACCCCCGGGTTCTATTCACCCCTCCACTTT. Amino acid sequence: CASTPGFYSPLHF.

The rearrangement joins TRBV10-1 to TRBJ2-5; TRBD2 might be the D (5 bases). The CDR3 has 12 amino acids. Germline V gene lookup returns CDR1 WNHNN and CDR2 SYGVQD (reference sequence). V was pared by 5 bases and J by 5 bases, with 9 bases between. The DNA of the CDR3 is TGCGCCAGCAGTCCGGGCGGGGAGACCCAGTACTTC. It is translated as CASSPGGETQYF.

This chain joins TRBV1 and TRBJ2-7; the D segment call TRBD2 is taken from the table without a DNA check. TRBV1 is a pseudogene segment. The CDR3 covers 13 residues. CDR3 coding DNA: TGCACCAGCAGCCATACCGGCTCCTACGAGCAGTACTTC. It yields the protein CTSSHTGSYEQYF.

The V and J genes are TRBV3-1 (or the pseudogene TRBV3-2) and TRBJ1-4, with D possibly matching TRBD1 (5 bases). V lost 4 bases, J lost 0 bases, and 18 bases lay in between. Germline CDR1 is LGHDT and CDR2 is YNNKEL (reference sequence). The CDR3 sequence is 18 residues long. CDR3 coding DNA: TGTGCCAGCAGCCCTCCCGGTAGGGGCGATACAACTAATGAAAAACTGTTTTTT. The encoded protein is CASSPPGRGDTTNEKLFF.

This chain uses TRBV15 with TRBJ2-7; TRBD2 aligns across 10 bases. V was clipped by 0 bases and J by 5 bases; unmatched bases: 10. The CDR3 covers 17 residues. Looked up from germline, CDR1 is LNHNV and CDR2 is YYDKDF (reference sequence). The CDR3 here is CATSRDAPSGSFHEQYF. The CDR3 coding sequence is TGTGCCACCAGCAGAGATGCTCCTAGCGGGAGTTTCCACGAGCAGTACTTC.

V is TRBV5-4 and J is TRBJ1-2; D is unclear. Germline V CDR1 and CDR2: SGHNT, YYREEE (reference sequence). V was cut by 4 bases and J by 1 base, with 5 bases left in between. CDR3 length equals 12 residues. CDR3 loop: CASSDNNYGYTF. The CDR3 region has the DNA TGTGCCAGCAGCGACAATAACTATGGCTACACCTTC. The full variable domain, in which reference TRBV5-4 and TRBJ1-2 provide the parts outside the CDR3, is ETGVTQSPTHLIKTRGQQVTLRCSSQSGHNTVSWYQQALGQGPQFIFQYYREEENGRGNFPPRFSGLQFPNYSSELNVNALELDDSALYLCASSDNNYGYTFGSGTRLTVV.

This rearrangement joins TRBV9 to TRBJ2-5, with D tentatively TRBD2 (6 bases). The V gene's germline CDR1 is SGDLS and CDR2 YYNGEE. Trimming removed 4 bases at V and 4 bases at J, with 23 bases between. The CDR3 totals 17 residues. The CDR3 reads CASSTRPAGRRGETQYF. CDR3 DNA: TGTGCCAGCAGCACCAGACCAGCGGGCCGCCGAGGAGAGACCCAGTACTTC. The entire variable domain, with the rest obtained from reference TRBV9 and TRBJ2-5, is as follows: DSGVTQTPKHLITATGQRVTLRCSPRSGDLSVYWYQQSLDQGLQFLIQYYNGEERAKGNILERFSAQQFPDLHSELNLSSLELGDSALYFCASSTRPAGRRGETQYFGPGTRLLVL.

This clone appeared a few times. The chain is built from TRBV30 and TRBJ1-6; D possibly corresponds to TRBD1 (5 bases). CDR1 is GTSNPN and CDR2 is SVGIG in the germline V gene (reference sequence). This CDR3 comprises 13 residues. Trimming removed 5 bases from V and 10 bases from J, with 15 bases in between. This chain's CDR3 is CAWGPGGGSPLHF. The DNA of the CDR3 is TGTGCCTGGGGACCCGGCGGGGGGTCACCCCTCCACTTT.

The V call is TRBV7-3, the J call TRBJ2-7; TRBD2 agrees at 7 bases. V shed 3 bases, J shed 2 bases, and the junction held 7 bases outside the gene matches. The CDR3 has 15 amino acids. CDR1 SGHTA and CDR2 FQGTGA come from the germline V gene. CDR3: CASSLAVGGTYEQYF. The CDR3 coding sequence is TGTGCCAGCAGCTTGGCGGTCGGGGGGACCTACGAGCAGTACTTC.

This chain uses TRBV19 with TRBJ2-7; TRBD1 matches 8 bases. This CDR3 has 15 amino acids. Germline CDR1 LNHDA, CDR2 SQIVND (reference sequence). Losses at the gene ends were 5 bases for V and 2 bases for J; bases not matched to a gene: 8. CDR3 loop: CASSLSGQDTYEQYF. CDR3 DNA sequence: TGTGCCAGTAGTCTTTCGGGACAGGATACCTACGAGCAGTACTTC.

The gene calls are TRBV6-5 and TRBJ1-6; D not resolved. There are 14 residues in the CDR3. V lost 5 bases and J lost 7, with 12 bases in between. Germline CDR1 and CDR2: MNHEY and SVGAGI. The CDR3 region has the DNA TGTGCCAGCAGTCCGGGGAGCAGGAATTCACCCCTCCACTTT. This gives the protein CASSPGSRNSPLHF.

This sequence joins TRBV27 and TRBJ2-7, with TRBD2 as a possible D gene (5 bases). The CDR3 spans 15 residues. Germline V CDR1 and CDR2: MNHEY, SMNVEV (reference sequence). V was shortened by 0 bases and J by 7 bases, with 16 bases between the two germline ends. The CDR3 coding sequence is TGTGCCAGCAGTTTATCACGGAGGATCCCATCAGAGCAGTACTTC. It codes for CASSLSRRIPSEQYF.

The rearrangement links TRBV27 to TRBJ2-7; the match to TRBD2 covers 7 bases. Unmatched junction bases numbered 6, after V lost 11 bases and J lost 5 bases. CDR1 and CDR2 from the germline V gene are MNHEY and SMNVEV (reference sequence). The CDR3 contains 11 residues. The CDR3 sequence is CAAWGGNEQYF. The CDR3 nucleotides read TGTGCCGCCTGGGGAGGGAACGAGCAGTACTTC.

The chain recombines TRBV10-3 with TRBJ1-5, with TRBD1 identical over 12 bases. This CDR3 spans 16 amino acids. V lost 1 base and J lost 5; bases outside the gene matches: 3. The germline gives CDR1 ENHRY, CDR2 SYGVKD. The CDR3 here is CAISEWDRGLDQPQHF. The CDR3 coding sequence is TGTGCCATCAGTGAGTGGGACAGGGGGCTGGATCAGCCCCAGCATTTT.